The 2 T cell receptor beta chains in this list originate from one sample, sequenced in a study of T-cell reconstitution after alpha-beta-depleted transplantation in children. The library targeted TCRbeta and was prepared with unique molecular identifiers. A single record per CDR3 protein comes from TCRdb applying MiXCR to the PCR reads. The sample lists hundreds of thousands of distinct CDR3 sequences, 16% occurring once. The sample was PBMCs from the stem cell graft donor, taken from the stem cell graft. The receptors were gathered from a human donor who donated a stem cell graft to a child with acute myeloid leukemia.

This clonotype has ten or more counts. The gene calls are TRBV20-1 and TRBJ2-2; a weak D match, TRBD2 (5 bases). CDR1 is DFQATT and CDR2 is SNEGSKA in the germline V gene (reference sequence). The ends were cut back, 0 bases at V and 0 bases at J, with 8 bases in the middle. The length of the CDR3 is 15 residues. The CDR3 is CSARDLTTNTGELFF. CDR3 bases: TGCAGTGCTAGAGATCTGACTACGAACACCGGGGAGCTGTTTTTT.

The CDR3 protein is CASSPLGGGGTDTQYF. The DNA for the CDR3 is TGTGCCAGCAGCCCCCTGGGGGGCGGGGGCACAGATACGCAGTATTTT. V usage is TRBV12-3 or TRBV12-4 and J usage is TRBJ2-3; possibly TRBD1 or TRBD2 for D (6 bases each). V was pared by 6 bases and J by 1 base, with 17 bases between. The CDR3 spans 16 residues.